This TCR beta chain derives from a study of neurological immune-mediated disorders. TCRdb reanalysed the 5' RACE reads using MiXCR and keeps one entry per CDR3 protein. The sample records 77,000 or so distinct CDR3 sequences, around a tenth being singletons. Notes on this clonotype: The antigen is not known.

Findings and limits, study-wide: In HTLV-1-associated myelopathy, TCR clonal expansion was greatest, and in multiple sclerosis it was least, below healthy controls.

The TCR originated in a man in his forties or fifties in good health. The sequencing input was PBMCs.

CDR3 nucleotide sequence: TGTGCCAGCAGTGGGTACGAGCAGTACTTC. It specifies CASSGYEQYF. The chain uses TRBV28 and TRBJ2-7; D is unclear. The V end lost 5 bases, the J end lost 4 bases, and 3 bases lay between the germline ends. Per the germline V gene, CDR1 is MDHEN and CDR2 is SYDVKM. This CDR3 is built from 10 residues.